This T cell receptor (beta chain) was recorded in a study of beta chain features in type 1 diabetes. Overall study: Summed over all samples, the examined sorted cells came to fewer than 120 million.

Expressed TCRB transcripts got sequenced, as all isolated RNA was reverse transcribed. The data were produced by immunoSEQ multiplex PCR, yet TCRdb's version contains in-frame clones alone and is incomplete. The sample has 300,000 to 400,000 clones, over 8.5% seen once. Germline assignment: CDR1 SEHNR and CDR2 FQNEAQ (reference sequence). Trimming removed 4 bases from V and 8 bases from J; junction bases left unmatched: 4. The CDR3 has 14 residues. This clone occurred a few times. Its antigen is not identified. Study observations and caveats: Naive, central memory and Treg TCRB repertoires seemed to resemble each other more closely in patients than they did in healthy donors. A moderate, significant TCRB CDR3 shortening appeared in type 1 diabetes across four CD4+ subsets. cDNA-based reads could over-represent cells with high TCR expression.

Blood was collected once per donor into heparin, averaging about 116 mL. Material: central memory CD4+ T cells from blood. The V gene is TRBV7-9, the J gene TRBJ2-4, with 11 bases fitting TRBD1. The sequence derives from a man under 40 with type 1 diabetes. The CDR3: CASSWTGGADIQYF. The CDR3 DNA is TGTGCCAGCAGCTGGACAGGGGGCGCGGACATTCAGTACTTC.